The clone carrying this T cell receptor beta chain was seen once. These data originate in a study of blood T cell repertoires in COVID-19. Overall study context: T cells, B-cell-depleted T cells, or PBMCs provided the cDNA or gDNA that served as material.

The CDR3 has 11 amino acids. V was clipped by 0 bases and J by 13 bases, with 10 bases between them. The germline V gene has CDR1 DFQATT and CDR2 SNEGSKA (reference sequence). Repertoires were generated with immunoSEQ multiplex PCR, while TCRdb's copy carries only in-frame clones and drops some. Found here are about 240,000 clones, about 80% of them singletons; the top ten hold about 3.5%. Specimen: peripheral blood. This chain uses TRBV20-1 with TRBJ1-5; no definite D call. The TCR comes from a woman older than 75 with acute or convalescent COVID-19. The CDR3 DNA reads as TGCAGTGCTAGAGATCGGGTGGAGCAGCATTTT. It translates to CSARDRVEQHF.